This entry concerns a single T cell receptor (beta chain). As yet, its antigen is unknown. This specimen belongs to a study of OX40 agonist ivuxolimab in advanced cancers. About the research overall: Dosing consisted of intravenous ivuxolimab at 0.01 to 10 mg/kg every 2 weeks. Whole-study results and caveats: There was clonal expansion of CD4+ and CD8+ blood T cells by week 6 at 0.1 to 3.0 mg/kg. Patients with a partial response at 0.1-3.0 mg/kg had among the lowest clonal expansion.

Here immunoSEQ multiplex PCR was the method, and the copy in TCRdb shows in-frame clones only, minus some. The sample holds approximately 89,000 clones; around 88% are singletons and the top ten take 0.5% to 0.55%. Patients had blood sampled at baseline and again on cycle 4 day 1 and cycle 7 day 1. The material sequenced was CD4+ or CD8+ T cells sorted from blood, taken in a trial of the OX40 agonist ivuxolimab. The source is an adult with an advanced solid tumor such as melanoma, head and neck, liver or kidney cancer.

CDR3 amino acids: CASSLSTENTEAFF. The CDR3 nucleotides read TGCGCCAGCAGCCTCAGTACTGAGAACACTGAAGCTTTCTTT. The genes are TRBV5-1 and TRBJ1-1; no clear D gene. The CDR3 consists of 14 residues. Germline CDR1 reads SGHRS; CDR2 reads YFSETQ. Trimming cost V 4 bases and J 1 base, with 11 bases left between them.